Listed here are 26 T cell receptor beta chains from one sample, sequenced in a study of cytomegalovirus exposure and HLA in healthy donors. TCRdb's copy holds only in-frame clones and misses some; the assay was immunoSEQ multiplex PCR. The sample carries some 250,000 clones, 80% to 95% recorded once. The sample consisted of PBMCs. These receptors were collected from a woman in her thirties in good health and CMV-seronegative.

The V and J genes are TRBV2 and TRBJ2-7; 8 nucleotides agree with TRBD2. V gave up 7 bases and J gave up 6 bases; unmatched junction bases: 11. The CDR3 totals 14 residues. Germline V gives CDR1 SNHLY, CDR2 FYNNEI. The DNA of the CDR3 is TGTGCCAGCACTGAGGGGTTAGCGGGATTCGAGCAGTACTTC. Its translation is CASTEGLAGFEQYF. Combining the CDR3 with reference TRBV2 and TRBJ2-7 gives the whole variable domain EPEVTQTPSHQVTQMGQEVILRCVPISNHLYFYWYRQILGQKVEFLVSFYNNEISEKSEIFDDQFSVERPDGSNFTLKIRSTKLEDSAMYFCASTEGLAGFEQYFGPGTRLTVT.

The chain employs TRBV15 and TRBJ2-7; 13 positions agree with TRBD2. V dropped 3 bases and J dropped 1; count of bases not matched to a gene: 12. Per germline, CDR1 LNHNV and CDR2 YYDKDF (reference sequence). The CDR3 runs 19 residues. Here the CDR3 reads CATSSNIRTSGSGSYEQYF. The CDR3, as DNA: TGTGCCACCAGCAGCAACATCCGGACTAGCGGGAGTGGTTCCTACGAGCAGTACTTC. The whole variable domain, remainder taken from reference TRBV15 and TRBJ2-7, is DAMVIQNPRYQVTQFGKPVTLSCSQTLNHNVMYWYQQKSSQAPKLLFHYYDKDFNNEADTPDNFQSRRPNTSFCFLDIRSPGLGDTAMYLCATSSNIRTSGSGSYEQYFGPGTRLTVT.

The gene calls are TRBV5-6 and TRBJ2-7, with D uncertain. The V gene lost 0 bases and the J gene lost 6 bases, with 4 bases spanning the gap. This CDR3 region has 11 residues. Germline V gene lookup returns CDR1 SGHDT and CDR2 YYEEEE. This chain's CDR3 is CASSLAGEQYF. The CDR3, as DNA: TGTGCCAGCAGCTTGGCGGGCGAGCAGTACTTC.

The chain couples TRBV5-4 to TRBJ2-7; no reliable D call. CDR3 length: 12 amino acids. Germline CDR1 SGHNT, CDR2 YYREEE (reference sequence). The germline V and J ends were trimmed by 0 bases and 7 bases, with 8 bases remaining between them. In DNA form, the CDR3 reads TGTGCCAGCAGCTTGGGGCTAGGGGAGCAGTACTTC. It encodes CASSLGLGEQYF.

This clone was observed a single time. V gene TRBV7-2 combines with J gene TRBJ2-7; 12 nucleotides agree with TRBD2. The CDR3 is made up of 16 amino acids. Trimming cost V 1 base and J 2 bases; bases outside gene matches: 3. Germline CDR1 and CDR2: SGHTA and FQGNSA. The CDR3 DNA reads as TGTGCCAGCAGCTTAGGTCTAGCGGGAGGGCCCTACGAGCAGTACTTC. Translating it yields CASSLGLAGGPYEQYF.

The chain couples TRBV4-3 to TRBJ2-7; the match to TRBD2 covers 7 bases. This CDR3 has 16 residues. The V gene's germline CDR1 is LGHNA and CDR2 YSLEER. Unmatched junction bases numbered 7, after V lost 0 bases and J lost 2 bases. Here the CDR3 DNA reads TGCGCCAGCAGCCAAGAGGGGACGGGAGGCACCTACGAGCAGTACTTC. Encoded protein: CASSQEGTGGTYEQYF.

This clone was recorded a few times. The rearrangement uses TRBV4-1 and TRBJ2-1; D possibly uses TRBD1 or TRBD2 (5 bases each). The germline CDR1 and CDR2 sequences are MGHRA and YSYEKL. The CDR3 extends over 13 amino acids. Trimming left V 1 base short and J 11 bases short, with 12 bases between. The CDR3 sequence is CASSQGVGTKQFF. DNA for the CDR3: TGCGCCAGCAGCCAAGGGGTTGGGACGAAGCAGTTCTTC.

V usage is TRBV19 and J usage is TRBJ2-2; either TRBD1 or TRBD2 may fit D (5 bases each). Germline CDR1 and CDR2: LNHDA and SQIVND (reference sequence). This CDR3 is 18 amino acids long. V was pared by 5 bases and J by 6 bases, with 25 bases between. The CDR3 DNA reads TGTGCCAGTAGTCCGAACCCATGGGGACGGAGTAACCCCGGGGAGCTGTTTTTT. This encodes CASSPNPWGRSNPGELFF.

This chain connects TRBV28 to TRBJ2-4, with 7 bases identical to TRBD1. After removal of 8 bases from V and 9 bases from J, the junction contained 10 bases not matched to a gene. Germline CDR1 reads MDHEN; CDR2 reads SYDVKM. The CDR3 runs 13 residues. CDR3 nucleotides: TGTGCCAGCGACTCGGGACAGCGGCTCATTCAGTACTTC. It encodes CASDSGQRLIQYF.

This chain joins TRBV6-5 and TRBJ2-3; TRBD2 matches at 7 bases. The germline V gene has CDR1 MNHEY and CDR2 SVGAGI. This CDR3 spans 12 amino acids. Trimming removed 6 bases from V and 8 bases from J; junction bases left unmatched: 5. CDR3 sequence reads: CASRGGPATQYF. CDR3 in DNA: TGTGCCAGCAGGGGAGGGCCTGCTACGCAGTATTTT.

To note about this clone: An end of the junction differs from the germline gene, which may be a read error. The rearrangement joins TRBV5-1 to TRBJ2-2; maybe TRBD2 (6 bases). Per germline, CDR1 SGHRS and CDR2 YFSETQ. There are 13 residues in the CDR3. The CDR3 loop is CASSLADPGGLFF. The DNA of the CDR3 is TGCGCCAGCAGCTTGGCCGACCCCGGGGGGCTGTTTTTT.

The table lists this clone with a count of one. CDR3 in amino acids: CASSSGLAVDTQYF. As DNA, the CDR3 is TGTGCCAGCAGTTCCGGACTAGCGGTAGATACGCAGTATTTT. J is TRBJ2-3 and V is TRBV7-9; 10 bases align to TRBD2. Germline CDR1 is SEHNR and CDR2 is FQNEAQ (reference sequence). With V trimmed by 6 bases and J by 5 bases, 5 bases remained unmatched. The CDR3 runs to 14 residues.

This chain connects TRBV2 to TRBJ1-1, with D possibly TRBD1 on 5 matching bases. V shed 2 bases and J shed 7 bases, with 14 bases lying between them. Germline V gene sequence: CDR1 SNHLY, CDR2 FYNNEI. The CDR3 runs 14 residues. The CDR3 region has the DNA TGTGCCAGCAGTGAACTGGGGGGAGAGAATGAAGCTTTCTTT. Protein sequence: CASSELGGENEAFF.

The chain has TRBV15 and TRBJ2-1; unclear D gene. From germline, CDR1 is LNHNV and CDR2 YYDKDF (reference sequence). The V and J ends lost 8 bases and 0 bases respectively, with 8 bases between them. This CDR3 spans 13 amino acids. The CDR3 sequence: CATGPVSYNEQFF. The CDR3 coding sequence is TGTGCCACCGGACCCGTCTCCTACAATGAGCAGTTCTTC.

The chain carries TRBV4-3 and TRBJ2-5; 7 bases match TRBD2. This CDR3 has 16 amino acids. Germline lookup yields CDR1 LGHNA and CDR2 YSLEER. Trimming cost V 0 bases and J 2 bases; bases outside gene matches: 6. The CDR3 sequence: CASSQDNGGLQETQYF. The CDR3, as DNA: TGCGCCAGCAGCCAAGATAACGGGGGGTTACAAGAGACCCAGTACTTC.

The chain links TRBV29-1 to TRBJ2-2; the D is unclear. Trimming stripped 0 bases from V and 4 bases from J, with 3 bases between. Germline CDR1 SQVTM, CDR2 ANQGSEA. The CDR3 has 12 residues. The DNA for the CDR3 is TGCAGCGTTGAAGACCGCACCGGGGAGCTGTTTTTT. Translated: CSVEDRTGELFF.

This clone was observed once. The rearrangement uses TRBV7-7 and TRBJ2-2; D is possibly TRBD2 (5 bases). This CDR3 is built from 16 residues. Deletions cut 1 base from V and 1 base from J, with 10 bases between. Germline V gene sequence: CDR1 SSHAT, CDR2 FNYEAQ (reference sequence). The CDR3 is CASSLGRALNTGELFF. CDR3 in DNA: TGTGCCAGCAGCTTAGGGCGGGCTTTGAACACCGGGGAGCTGTTTTTT.

The chain is built from TRBV18 and TRBJ2-5, with 9 bases fitting TRBD1. This CDR3 has 14 amino acids. J was trimmed by 5 bases and V by 2 bases; bases with no gene match: 3. Germline V CDR1 and CDR2: KGHSH, LQKENI. The CDR3 loop is CASSPVDRGETQYF. The CDR3 coding sequence is TGTGCCAGCTCACCAGTTGACAGGGGGGAGACCCAGTACTTC.

This chain uses TRBV27 with TRBJ2-3; possible D gene TRBD2, 5 bases. V dropped 5 bases and J dropped 0 bases, with 12 bases sitting between them. The CDR3 sequence is 15 residues long. CDR1 MNHEY and CDR2 SMNVEV come from the germline V gene (reference sequence). The CDR3 protein is CASSPFGSSTDTQYF. The DNA for the CDR3 is TGTGCCAGCAGTCCCTTTGGGAGTAGCACAGATACGCAGTATTTT.

The chain uses TRBV2 and TRBJ1-1; 8 bases fit TRBD1. After removal of 7 bases from V and 1 base from J, the junction contained 5 bases not matched to a gene. The CDR3 is 14 amino acids. Germline V gives CDR1 SNHLY, CDR2 FYNNEI. The DNA for the CDR3 is TGTGCCAGCACCCTCACAGGGGGGAACACTGAAGCTTTCTTT. Encoded protein: CASTLTGGNTEAFF.

V usage is TRBV7-7 and J usage is TRBJ2-1, with D perhaps TRBD1 or TRBD2 (6 bases each). In germline, CDR1 is SSHAT, CDR2 FNYEAQ (reference sequence). Trimming stripped 5 bases from V and 7 bases from J, with 15 bases between. This CDR3 contains 14 residues. The CDR3 spells CASSRGVGGNEQFF. The CDR3 coding sequence is TGTGCCAGCAGCCGAGGTGTAGGGGGGAATGAGCAGTTCTTC.

V is TRBV4-3 and J is TRBJ1-4; D possibly corresponds to TRBD1 (6 bases). This CDR3 has 13 amino acids. Germline V lookup: CDR1 LGHNA, CDR2 YSLEER. V lost 2 bases and J 5 bases, leaving 6 bases between the germline ends. The CDR3, as DNA: TGCGCCAGCAGCCAAACAGGGAATGAAAAACTGTTTTTT. It specifies CASSQTGNEKLFF.

This clone was detected once. The chain employs TRBV7-3 and TRBJ2-5; D gene uncertain. CDR3 size: 15 residues. CDR1 and CDR2 (germline): SGHTA, FQGTGA. Trimming stripped 1 base from V and 1 base from J, with 10 bases between. The CDR3 bases are TGTGCCAGCAGCTTAAATGGGCAGGTCCAAGAGACCCAGTACTTC. Protein sequence: CASSLNGQVQETQYF.

This clone was seen a single time. V usage is TRBV7-9 and J usage is TRBJ2-5; 9 nucleotides align to TRBD1. The junction had 3 bases not matched to a gene; V was cut back by 4 bases and J by 3 bases. CDR3 length: 14 amino acids. Per germline, CDR1 SEHNR and CDR2 FQNEAQ (reference sequence). CDR3 DNA: TGTGCCAGCAGCTCCCGGGACAGGGAAGAGACCCAGTACTTC. This translates into CASSSRDREETQYF.

With respect to this clone: At one end the junction does not follow the germline gene, possibly because of a read error. The chain uses TRBV5-6 and TRBJ1-5; D remains ambiguous. The CDR3 has 8 amino acids. CDR1 and CDR2 from the germline V gene are SGHDT and YYEEEE. The CDR3 region is CASSLGSF. DNA of the CDR3: TGTGCCAGCAGCTTGGGCTCCTTT.

This clone was picked up a small number of times. V gene TRBV25-1 combines with J gene TRBJ1-3, with unresolved D. V shed 3 bases and J shed 2 bases, with 11 bases lying between them. The CDR3 runs to 15 residues. Germline assignment: CDR1 MGHDK and CDR2 SYGVNS. DNA of the CDR3: TGTGCCAGCAGTGACGGTCTTAAGGCTGGAAACACCATATATTTT. It yields the protein CASSDGLKAGNTIYF.